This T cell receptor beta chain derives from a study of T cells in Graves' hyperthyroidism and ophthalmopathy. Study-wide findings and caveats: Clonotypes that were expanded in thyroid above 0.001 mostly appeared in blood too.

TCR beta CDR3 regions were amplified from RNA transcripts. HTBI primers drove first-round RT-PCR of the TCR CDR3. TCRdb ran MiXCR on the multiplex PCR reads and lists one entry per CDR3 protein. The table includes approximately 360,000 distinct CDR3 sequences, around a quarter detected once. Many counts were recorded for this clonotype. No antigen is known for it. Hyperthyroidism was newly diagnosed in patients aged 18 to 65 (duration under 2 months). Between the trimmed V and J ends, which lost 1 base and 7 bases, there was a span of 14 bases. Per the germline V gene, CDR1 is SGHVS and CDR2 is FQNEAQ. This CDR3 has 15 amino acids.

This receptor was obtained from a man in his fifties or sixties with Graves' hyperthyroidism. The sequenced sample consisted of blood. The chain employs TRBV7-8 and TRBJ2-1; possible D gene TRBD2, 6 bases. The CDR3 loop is CASSLDYGGRNEQFF. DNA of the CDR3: TGTGCCAGCAGCTTAGACTACGGAGGGAGAAATGAGCAGTTCTTC.